The rows below give T cell receptor beta chains drawn from one sample of a study of OX40 agonist ivuxolimab in advanced cancers. Here immunoSEQ multiplex PCR was the method, and the copy in TCRdb shows in-frame clones only, minus some. This sample has 50,000 to 55,000 clones, with around 87% found just once. The sample consisted of CD4+ or CD8+ T cells sorted from blood, taken in a trial of the OX40 agonist ivuxolimab. The receptors were sampled from an adult with an advanced solid tumor such as melanoma, head and neck, liver or kidney cancer. Each CDR3 is given with its conserved first and last residue. The D gene is left open where the match is weak. Rows give clone size only sometimes, using once, few, many, or a class for an expanded clone.

D: -
V: TRBV7-3
J: TRBJ2-2
size: -
DNA: TGTGCCAGCAGCTCGGGACCTAACACCGGGGAGCTGTTTTTT
CDR3: CASSSGPNTGELFF

D: TRBD1
V: TRBV2
J: TRBJ2-7
size: -
DNA: TGTGCCAGCAGCGGGGACAGGGGCTACGAGCAGTACTTC
CDR3: CASSGDRGYEQYF

D: TRBD1
V: TRBV29-1
J: TRBJ2-1
size: -
DNA: TGCAGCGTTTCTCGACAGGGCTCCTACAATGAGCAGTTCTTC
CDR3: CSVSRQGSYNEQFF

D: TRBD1
V: TRBV6-1
J: TRBJ2-1
size: once
DNA: TGTGCCAGCACCAAAAGGACAGGGGACAATGAGCAGTTCTTC
CDR3: CASTKRTGDNEQFF

D: -
V: TRBV7-2
J: TRBJ2-7
size: once
DNA: TGTGCCAGCAGCGCGACAGTTACAGTGGGCTACGAGCAGTACTTC
CDR3: CASSATVTVGYEQYF

D: TRBD2
V: TRBV7-6
J: TRBJ2-5
size: -
DNA: TGTGCCAGCAGCTTAGGCGGGGGAGCCCAGTACTTC
CDR3: CASSLGGGAQYF

D: TRBD2
V: TRBV5-1
J: TRBJ2-1
size: -
DNA: TGCGCCAGCCAAACCGCCCCCAGCGGGAGCTCGAATGAGCAGTTCTTC
CDR3: CASQTAPSGSSNEQFF

D: -
V: TRBV6-5
J: TRBJ1-1
size: -
DNA: TGTGCCAGCAGAGGGACTACCAACACTGAAGCTTTCTTT
CDR3: CASRGTTNTEAFF

D: TRBD1
V: TRBV27
J: TRBJ1-2
size: -
DNA: TGTGCCAGCAGTGCCACCACAGGGGCCTATGGCTACACCTTC
CDR3: CASSATTGAYGYTF

D: -
V: TRBV29-1
J: TRBJ2-2
size: -
DNA: TGCAGCGTTTCAACCACCGGGGAGCTGTTTTTT
CDR3: CSVSTTGELFF

D: -
V: TRBV27
J: TRBJ2-1
size: -
DNA: TGTGCCAGCAGGGGCACGATGCGCAATGAGCAGTTCTTC
CDR3: CASRGTMRNEQFF

D: TRBD1
V: TRBV18
J: TRBJ1-5
size: -
DNA: TGTGCCAGCTCACCATCAGGGGGCGGCCAGCCCCAGCATTTT
CDR3: CASSPSGGGQPQHF

D: -
V: TRBV6-1
J: TRBJ1-5
size: -
DNA: TGTGCCAGCAAAGCGAGTAATCAGCCCCAGCATTTT
CDR3: CASKASNQPQHF

D: TRBD1
V: TRBV5-4
J: TRBJ1-4
size: -
DNA: TGTGCCAGCAGCTTGCAGGGGGTTCGGGAAAAACTGTTTTTT
CDR3: CASSLQGVREKLFF

D: -
V: TRBV6-6
J: TRBJ2-7
size: -
DNA: TGTGCCAGCAGTTACTCAGGATATACCTCTCCCGAGCAGTACTTC
CDR3: CASSYSGYTSPEQYF

D: TRBD1
V: TRBV23-1
J: TRBJ1-5
size: -
DNA: TGCGCCAGCAGTCAAGCGACAGGGGATAGCAATCAGCCCCAGCATTTT
CDR3: CASSQATGDSNQPQHF

D: -
V: TRBV18
J: TRBJ2-3
size: -
DNA: TGTGCCAGCTCAGAACAGGACGGAAGCACAGATACGCAGTATTTT
CDR3: CASSEQDGSTDTQYF

D: TRBD2
V: TRBV5-1
J: TRBJ2-7
size: -
DNA: TGCGCCAGCAGCTTGGATGTGGGAGGGCCTTCTTCCGAGCAGTACTTC
CDR3: CASSLDVGGPSSEQYF

D: -
V: TRBV5-1
J: TRBJ2-7
size: -
DNA: TGCGCCAGCAGCTTGGTCGGTGACAGCTCCTACGAGCAGTACTTC
CDR3: CASSLVGDSSYEQYF

D: TRBD1
V: TRBV19
J: TRBJ2-5
size: -
DNA: TGTGCCAGTGCTGGACAGGACCAAGAGACCCAGTACTTC
CDR3: CASAGQDQETQYF

D: -
V: TRBV19
J: TRBJ1-5
size: -
DNA: TGTGCCAGTAGTAGTTCAGGGTTTGCCGGTCAGCCCCAGCATTTT
CDR3: CASSSSGFAGQPQHF

D: -
V: TRBV6-6
J: TRBJ2-7
size: -
DNA: TGTGCCAGCCAGTCGGAGGCTCCATACGAGCAGTACTTC
CDR3: CASQSEAPYEQYF

D: -
V: TRBV7-9
J: TRBJ2-1
size: -
DNA: TGTGCCAGCAGCTTACAGGGGACCTACAATGAGCAGTTCTTC
CDR3: CASSLQGTYNEQFF

D: -
V: TRBV4-3
J: TRBJ2-5
size: -
DNA: TGCGCCAGCAGCCAAGATTGGGCAGGGGAGACCCAGTACTTC
CDR3: CASSQDWAGETQYF

D: TRBD2
V: TRBV6-1
J: TRBJ2-7
size: medium-sized
DNA: TGTGCCAGCAGTGAATGGTTAAGCGGGGGGGCCTACGAGCAGTACTTC
CDR3: CASSEWLSGGAYEQYF

D: TRBD1
V: TRBV6-1
J: TRBJ2-7
size: -
DNA: TGTGCCAGCAGTATACAGGGGAACGGGTACGAGCAGTACTTC
CDR3: CASSIQGNGYEQYF

D: -
V: TRBV28
J: TRBJ2-1
size: -
DNA: TGTGCCAGCAGTCTCAGGGGTGAGCAGTTCTTC
CDR3: CASSLRGEQFF

D: -
V: TRBV7-9
J: TRBJ2-3
size: -
DNA: TGTGCCAGCAGCACCTTTCGGGGGGCCTTGCAGTATTTT
CDR3: CASSTFRGALQYF

D: TRBD2
V: TRBV2
J: TRBJ2-3
size: -
DNA: TGTGCCAGCAGTGAGGAAGCGGGGTTAGTAACAGATACGCAGTATTTT
CDR3: CASSEEAGLVTDTQYF

D: -
V: TRBV5-1
J: TRBJ1-6
size: -
DNA: TGCGCCAGCAGCTTGATTCAGGGAGGTGTCTCACCCCTCCACTTT
CDR3: CASSLIQGGVSPLHF

D: -
V: TRBV7-9
J: TRBJ1-5
size: -
DNA: TGTGCCAGCAGCCTCGGGGGTCTCTATCAGCCCCAGCATTTT
CDR3: CASSLGGLYQPQHF